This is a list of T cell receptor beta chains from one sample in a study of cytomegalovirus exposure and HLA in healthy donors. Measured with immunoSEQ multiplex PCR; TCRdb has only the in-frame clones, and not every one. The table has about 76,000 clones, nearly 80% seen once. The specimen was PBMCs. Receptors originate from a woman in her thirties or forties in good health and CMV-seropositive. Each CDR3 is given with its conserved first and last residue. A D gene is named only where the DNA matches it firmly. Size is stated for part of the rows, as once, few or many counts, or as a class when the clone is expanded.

cdr3_nt: TGTGCCAGCAGCACCGGACAGGGAGGTGAAAAACTGTTTTTT; cdr3_aa: CASSTGQGGEKLFF; d_call: TRBD1; v_call: TRBV5-6; j_call: TRBJ1-4; clone_size: -
cdr3_nt: TGTGCCAGCAGCCTGGGTTCGGGTGAGCAGTTCTTC; cdr3_aa: CASSLGSGEQFF; d_call: -; v_call: TRBV5-5; j_call: TRBJ2-1; clone_size: -
cdr3_nt: TGTGCCAGCAGCCCCGTCGATAGGGGACAGGGGATTTGGGGAATCCCCCTTAACGGAAATGAGCAGTTCTTC; cdr3_aa: CASSPVDRGQGIWGIPLNGNEQFF; d_call: TRBD1; v_call: TRBV13; j_call: TRBJ2-1; clone_size: -
cdr3_nt: TGCGCCAGCAGCTTATTCACGAGCGGGCCGTACAATGAGCAGTTCTTC; cdr3_aa: CASSLFTSGPYNEQFF; d_call: -; v_call: TRBV5-1; j_call: TRBJ2-1; clone_size: -
cdr3_nt: TGCGCCAGCAGCTTCGGGCAGGGCGATGAAAAACTGTTTTTT; cdr3_aa: CASSFGQGDEKLFF; d_call: -; v_call: TRBV5-1; j_call: TRBJ1-4; clone_size: -
cdr3_nt: TGTGCCAGCAGCCGATCGGGACAAATCTACGAGCAGTACTTC; cdr3_aa: CASSRSGQIYEQYF; d_call: -; v_call: TRBV6-5; j_call: TRBJ2-7; clone_size: once
cdr3_nt: TGTGCCAGTAGTATAGAAACAGGGGGGTTTCAGCCCCAGCATTTT; cdr3_aa: CASSIETGGFQPQHF; d_call: TRBD1; v_call: TRBV19; j_call: TRBJ1-5; clone_size: -
cdr3_nt: TGTGCCAGCAGCATCCGACAGGGACAAGAGACCCAGTACTTC; cdr3_aa: CASSIRQGQETQYF; d_call: TRBD1; v_call: TRBV5-4; j_call: TRBJ2-5; clone_size: -
cdr3_nt: TGTGCCAGCTCACCACGACTCAGGGGCTCCTACGAGCAGTACTTC; cdr3_aa: CASSPRLRGSYEQYF; d_call: -; v_call: TRBV18; j_call: TRBJ2-7; clone_size: once
cdr3_nt: TGTGCCAGCAGTCCGGACAGGGGCACAGATACGCAGTATTTT; cdr3_aa: CASSPDRGTDTQYF; d_call: TRBD1; v_call: TRBV27; j_call: TRBJ2-3; clone_size: -
cdr3_nt: TGTGCCAGCAGCCCCTTCCGGGGGGCCCGGACAGATACGCAGTATTTT; cdr3_aa: CASSPFRGARTDTQYF; d_call: -; v_call: TRBV7-3; j_call: TRBJ2-3; clone_size: -
cdr3_nt: TGTGCCAGTAGTTATAATAATTCACCCCTCCACTTT; cdr3_aa: CASSYNNSPLHF; d_call: -; v_call: TRBV19; j_call: TRBJ1-6; clone_size: -
cdr3_nt: TGTGCCAGCAGCCCTACCGACAGGTTAGGAACTGAAGCTTTCTTT; cdr3_aa: CASSPTDRLGTEAFF; d_call: -; v_call: TRBV6-5; j_call: TRBJ1-1; clone_size: -
cdr3_nt: TGTGCCAGCAGCCCCCGCCGGGGTAGCGGCGGAAACACCATATATTTT; cdr3_aa: CASSPRRGSGGNTIYF; d_call: -; v_call: TRBV7-9; j_call: TRBJ1-3; clone_size: -
cdr3_nt: TGTGCCAGCAGCCCTAAGGAGGGCCCTATAGGCTACACCTTC; cdr3_aa: CASSPKEGPIGYTF; d_call: -; v_call: TRBV5-6; j_call: TRBJ1-2; clone_size: -
cdr3_nt: TGTGCCAGCAGTTTGAACCGAAACTTCTATGGCTACACCTTC; cdr3_aa: CASSLNRNFYGYTF; d_call: -; v_call: TRBV27; j_call: TRBJ1-2; clone_size: -
cdr3_nt: TGTGCCTGGAGAATGGGGGCGACAGATACGCAGTATTTT; cdr3_aa: CAWRMGATDTQYF; d_call: -; v_call: TRBV30; j_call: TRBJ2-3; clone_size: -
cdr3_nt: TGCGCCAGCAGCCAAGTCGGGACAGCTCTCGGAGGCTACACCTTC; cdr3_aa: CASSQVGTALGGYTF; d_call: TRBD1; v_call: TRBV4-3; j_call: TRBJ1-2; clone_size: -
cdr3_nt: TGTGCCAGTAGTATCCACCAGGGGGTAACTAATGAAAAACTGTTTTTT; cdr3_aa: CASSIHQGVTNEKLFF; d_call: TRBD1; v_call: TRBV19; j_call: TRBJ1-4; clone_size: -
cdr3_nt: TGTGCCAGCAGCTCGACGGGACAGGATCATCAGCCCCAGCATTTT; cdr3_aa: CASSSTGQDHQPQHF; d_call: TRBD1; v_call: TRBV7-9; j_call: TRBJ1-5; clone_size: -
cdr3_nt: TGTGCCAGCAGCATCTTCGACAGAGCCAAAAACATTCAGTACTTC; cdr3_aa: CASSIFDRAKNIQYF; d_call: -; v_call: TRBV5-6; j_call: TRBJ2-4; clone_size: few
cdr3_nt: TGCGCCAGCAGCCAAGGACAGGGGAGGAACACTGAAGCTTTCTTT; cdr3_aa: CASSQGQGRNTEAFF; d_call: TRBD1; v_call: TRBV5-1; j_call: TRBJ1-1; clone_size: -
cdr3_nt: TGTGCCAGCAGGCCTCGACAGGGGGCTGGGGAGACCCAGTACTTC; cdr3_aa: CASRPRQGAGETQYF; d_call: TRBD1; v_call: TRBV28; j_call: TRBJ2-5; clone_size: -
cdr3_nt: TGTGCCAGCAGTCCGCCGGGGGGGGCTAATGAAGCTTTCTTT; cdr3_aa: CASSPPGGANEAFF; d_call: -; v_call: TRBV28; j_call: TRBJ1-1; clone_size: -
cdr3_nt: TGTGCCAGCGGGGGGATGGGAGAAAAACTGTTTTTT; cdr3_aa: CASGGMGEKLFF; d_call: -; v_call: TRBV7-9; j_call: TRBJ1-4; clone_size: -
cdr3_nt: TGTGCCAGCAGCTTAGCCCCCTTAGGGGCAGGGGAGAACACTGAAGCTTTCTTT; cdr3_aa: CASSLAPLGAGENTEAFF; d_call: -; v_call: TRBV11-3; j_call: TRBJ1-1; clone_size: once
cdr3_nt: TGTGCCAGCACCCCCGGGACAGGGGATTTAGCCAAAAACATTCAGTACTTC; cdr3_aa: CASTPGTGDLAKNIQYF; d_call: TRBD1; v_call: TRBV5-4; j_call: TRBJ2-4; clone_size: once
cdr3_nt: TGCGCCAGCAGCTTATTAGCGGGCCGGTACAATGAGCAGTTCTTC; cdr3_aa: CASSLLAGRYNEQFF; d_call: TRBD2; v_call: TRBV5-1; j_call: TRBJ2-1; clone_size: few
cdr3_nt: TGTGCCAGCTCTCTTTCCAGGGGAGCGCTCAGCAATCAGCCCCAGCATTTT; cdr3_aa: CASSLSRGALSNQPQHF; d_call: -; v_call: TRBV18; j_call: TRBJ1-5; clone_size: -
cdr3_nt: TGTGCCGTACAACCGGGACAGGGGCCCTACACCTTC; cdr3_aa: CAVQPGQGPYTF; d_call: TRBD1; v_call: TRBV30; j_call: TRBJ1-2; clone_size: few
cdr3_nt: TGTGCCAGCTCACCCGGGACAGGGGGCACTGAAGCTTTCTTT; cdr3_aa: CASSPGTGGTEAFF; d_call: TRBD1; v_call: TRBV18; j_call: TRBJ1-1; clone_size: -
cdr3_nt: TGCGCCAGCAGCCCCTCTAGAAGCGGAGGACGCACAGATACGCAGTATTTT; cdr3_aa: CASSPSRSGGRTDTQYF; d_call: -; v_call: TRBV5-1; j_call: TRBJ2-3; clone_size: -
cdr3_nt: TGTGCCAGCAGCCAGTCAAGCCGCACAGATACGCAGTATTTT; cdr3_aa: CASSQSSRTDTQYF; d_call: -; v_call: TRBV4-2; j_call: TRBJ2-3; clone_size: -
cdr3_nt: TGTGCCAGCAGCCAAGACCCGGCCGGGGATGAAAAACTGTTTTTT; cdr3_aa: CASSQDPAGDEKLFF; d_call: -; v_call: TRBV4-2; j_call: TRBJ1-4; clone_size: -
cdr3_nt: TGTGCCAGTAGTATAAGATCGAGCGGGGGTCCCTGGAATGAGCAGTTCTTC; cdr3_aa: CASSIRSSGGPWNEQFF; d_call: TRBD2; v_call: TRBV19; j_call: TRBJ2-1; clone_size: -
cdr3_nt: TGTGCCAGCAGTAGGGGACAGCGGAATTCACCCCTCCACTTT; cdr3_aa: CASSRGQRNSPLHF; d_call: TRBD1; v_call: TRBV6-5; j_call: TRBJ1-6; clone_size: -
cdr3_nt: TGTGCCAGCAGCCCCAAGCGGGGGGCTGCCTACGAGCAGTACTTC; cdr3_aa: CASSPKRGAAYEQYF; d_call: -; v_call: TRBV21-1; j_call: TRBJ2-7; clone_size: -
cdr3_nt: TGTGCCAGCAGCAAGAAGCGGGGGGCTTACTACAATGAGCAGTTCTTC; cdr3_aa: CASSKKRGAYYNEQFF; d_call: TRBD2; v_call: TRBV5-6; j_call: TRBJ2-1; clone_size: -
cdr3_nt: TGTGCCGGACAGACAGGGGGGCATGATGGCTACACCTTC; cdr3_aa: CAGQTGGHDGYTF; d_call: TRBD1; v_call: TRBV28; j_call: TRBJ1-2; clone_size: -
cdr3_nt: TGTGCCAGCAGCTTAGCGAGCAGCGGGGGGCAAAACATTCAGTACTTC; cdr3_aa: CASSLASSGGQNIQYF; d_call: TRBD2; v_call: TRBV7-2; j_call: TRBJ2-4; clone_size: -
cdr3_nt: TGTGCCAGCAGTCGGACTAGCGAAACCGGGGAGCTGTTTTTT; cdr3_aa: CASSRTSETGELFF; d_call: TRBD2; v_call: TRBV6-4; j_call: TRBJ2-2; clone_size: -
cdr3_nt: TGCAGCGTTGAAGACACCTACGAGCAGTACTTC; cdr3_aa: CSVEDTYEQYF; d_call: -; v_call: TRBV29-1; j_call: TRBJ2-7; clone_size: -
cdr3_nt: TGTGCCAGCAGCGTAGACAGTAATTCACCCCTCCACTTT; cdr3_aa: CASSVDSNSPLHF; d_call: -; v_call: TRBV9; j_call: TRBJ1-6; clone_size: -
cdr3_nt: TGTGCCAGCACCCGACAGGGGGCGACGAATGGCTACACCTTC; cdr3_aa: CASTRQGATNGYTF; d_call: TRBD1; v_call: TRBV27; j_call: TRBJ1-2; clone_size: -
cdr3_nt: TGCGCCAGCAGCCCTCGGCGGGGGGGAGATACGCAGTATTTT; cdr3_aa: CASSPRRGGDTQYF; d_call: TRBD2; v_call: TRBV5-1; j_call: TRBJ2-3; clone_size: -
cdr3_nt: TGTGCCAGCAGCCTCGACAGGGGAGGTATGCGCGAAAAACTGTTTTTT; cdr3_aa: CASSLDRGGMREKLFF; d_call: TRBD1; v_call: TRBV7-9; j_call: TRBJ1-4; clone_size: -
cdr3_nt: TGTGCCAGCAGCCCCCGTACTTCCAGGGGGCTTATTGAAAAACTGTTTTTT; cdr3_aa: CASSPRTSRGLIEKLFF; d_call: TRBD1; v_call: TRBV7-2; j_call: TRBJ1-4; clone_size: -
cdr3_nt: TGTGCCAGCTCACACAGGGGGGCCTCCTACAATGAGCAGTTCTTC; cdr3_aa: CASSHRGASYNEQFF; d_call: TRBD1; v_call: TRBV18; j_call: TRBJ2-1; clone_size: -
cdr3_nt: TGTGCCAGCAGCCAAGAATCAGGGATCTATGGCTACACCTTC; cdr3_aa: CASSQESGIYGYTF; d_call: -; v_call: TRBV4-2; j_call: TRBJ1-2; clone_size: -
cdr3_nt: TGTGCCAGCGCATTTGGCGGGGGCGCGAGCTATGGCTACACCTTC; cdr3_aa: CASAFGGGASYGYTF; d_call: -; v_call: TRBV28; j_call: TRBJ1-2; clone_size: -
cdr3_nt: TGTGCCAGCAGCTTGGAACAGGGGGGATCAGCGCAGTACTTC; cdr3_aa: CASSLEQGGSAQYF; d_call: TRBD1; v_call: TRBV5-4; j_call: TRBJ2-7; clone_size: few
cdr3_nt: TGTGCCAGCAGCCTCGACAGGGCGAGCTCTGGAAACACCATATATTTT; cdr3_aa: CASSLDRASSGNTIYF; d_call: TRBD1; v_call: TRBV4-2; j_call: TRBJ1-3; clone_size: -
cdr3_nt: TGCGCCAGCAGCCAAGAGTCACATATGAACACTGAAGCTTTCTTT; cdr3_aa: CASSQESHMNTEAFF; d_call: -; v_call: TRBV4-1; j_call: TRBJ1-1; clone_size: few
cdr3_nt: TGCGCCAGCAGCTTATCCGGGACAGGGCTTGCAACTAATGAAAAACTGTTTTTT; cdr3_aa: CASSLSGTGLATNEKLFF; d_call: TRBD1; v_call: TRBV4-3; j_call: TRBJ1-4; clone_size: once
cdr3_nt: TGTGCCAGCAGCGCCCGTAGGGGAGAGACCCAGTACTTC; cdr3_aa: CASSARRGETQYF; d_call: -; v_call: TRBV9; j_call: TRBJ2-5; clone_size: -